This T cell receptor (beta chain) was found in a study of blood T cells in healthy people across ages. Study-level information: Capture by template switching was about one barcoded beta molecule per two T cells. Study results and limitations: The study found more naive CD4+ cells and higher diversity in long-lived than aged donors. Researchers judged that diversity estimates from one million T cells fell short of true values.

Sample-barcoded 5' priming and a J-beta primer mix drove a second PCR of roughly 6 to 12 cycles. TCRdb itself ran the 5' RACE reads through MiXCR, one entry per CDR3 protein. Of under 800,000 distinct CDR3 sequences listed, approximately 21% were seen once; the top ten hold 3.5% to 4%. Total RNA was isolated from each sample in quantities of at least 6 micrograms. Worth noting for this clonotype: Its antigen is not identified.

Sample: blood. The receptor's source is a man between 65 and 85 years old in good health.

DNA of the CDR3: TGCGCCAGCAGCAATTACTACGGTTATGAAAAACTGTTTTTT. The encoded protein is CASSNYYGYEKLFF. The chain has TRBV4-3 and TRBJ1-4, with D unclear. Germline V gene sequence: CDR1 LGHNA, CDR2 YSLEER. This CDR3 has 14 residues. With 5 bases removed from V and 6 bases from J, the gap between germline ends came to 13 bases.